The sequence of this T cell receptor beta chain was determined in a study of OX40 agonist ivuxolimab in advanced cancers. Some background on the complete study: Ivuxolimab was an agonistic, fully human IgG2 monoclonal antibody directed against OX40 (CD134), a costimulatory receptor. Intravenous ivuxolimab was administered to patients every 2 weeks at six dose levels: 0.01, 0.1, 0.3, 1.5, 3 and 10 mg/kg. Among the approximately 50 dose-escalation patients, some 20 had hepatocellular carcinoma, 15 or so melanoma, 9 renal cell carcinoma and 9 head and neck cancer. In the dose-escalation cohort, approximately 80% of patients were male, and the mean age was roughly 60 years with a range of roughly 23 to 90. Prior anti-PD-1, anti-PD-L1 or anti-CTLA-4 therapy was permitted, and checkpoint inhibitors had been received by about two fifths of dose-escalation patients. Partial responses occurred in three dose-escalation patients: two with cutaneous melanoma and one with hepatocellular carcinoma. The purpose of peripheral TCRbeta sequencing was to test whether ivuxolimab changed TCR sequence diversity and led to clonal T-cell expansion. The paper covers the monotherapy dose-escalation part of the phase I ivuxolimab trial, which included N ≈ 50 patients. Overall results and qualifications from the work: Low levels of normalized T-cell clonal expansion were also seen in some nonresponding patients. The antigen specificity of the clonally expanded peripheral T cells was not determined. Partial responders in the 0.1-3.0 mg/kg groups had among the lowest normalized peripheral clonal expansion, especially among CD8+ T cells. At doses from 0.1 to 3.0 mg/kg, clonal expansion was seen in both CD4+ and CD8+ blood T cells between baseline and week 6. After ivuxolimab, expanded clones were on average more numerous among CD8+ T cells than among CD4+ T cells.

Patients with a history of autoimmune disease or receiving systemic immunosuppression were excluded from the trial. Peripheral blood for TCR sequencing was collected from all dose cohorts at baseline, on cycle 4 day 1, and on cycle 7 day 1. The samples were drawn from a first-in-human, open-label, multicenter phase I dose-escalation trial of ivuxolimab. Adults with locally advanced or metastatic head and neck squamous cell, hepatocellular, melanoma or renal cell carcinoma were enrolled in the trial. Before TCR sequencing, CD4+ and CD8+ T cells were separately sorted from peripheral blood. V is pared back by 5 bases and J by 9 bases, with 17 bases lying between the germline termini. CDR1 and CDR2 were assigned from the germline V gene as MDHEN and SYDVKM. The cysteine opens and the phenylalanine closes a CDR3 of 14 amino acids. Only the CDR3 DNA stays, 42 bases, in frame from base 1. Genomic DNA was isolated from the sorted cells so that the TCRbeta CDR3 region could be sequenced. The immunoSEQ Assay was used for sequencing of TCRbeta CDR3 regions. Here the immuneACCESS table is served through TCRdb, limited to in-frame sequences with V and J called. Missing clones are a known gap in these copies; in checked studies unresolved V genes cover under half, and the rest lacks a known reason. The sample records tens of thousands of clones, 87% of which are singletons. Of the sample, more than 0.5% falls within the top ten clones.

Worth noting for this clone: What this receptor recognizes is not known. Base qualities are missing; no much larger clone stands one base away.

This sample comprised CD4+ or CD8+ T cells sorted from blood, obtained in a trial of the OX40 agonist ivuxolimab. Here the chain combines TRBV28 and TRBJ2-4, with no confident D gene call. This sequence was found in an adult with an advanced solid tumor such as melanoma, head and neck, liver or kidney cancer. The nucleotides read TGTGCCAGCAGTCCCGGTCTGGCGCTTGTCATTCAGTACTTC. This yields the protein CASSPGLALVIQYF. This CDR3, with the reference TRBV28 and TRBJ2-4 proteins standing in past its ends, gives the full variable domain DVKVTQSSRYLVKRTGEKVFLECVQDMDHENMFWYRQDPGLGLRLIYFSYDVKMKEKGDIPEGYSVSREKKERFSLILESASTNQTSMYLCASSPGLALVIQYFGAGTRLSVL.